The 4 T cell receptor beta chains given below trace back to one sample, sequenced in a study of T cell changes during pregnancy in multiple sclerosis. Sequencing was performed with immunoSEQ multiplex PCR; in TCRdb, only in-frame clones are kept and a portion is missing. The table shows some 42,000 clones, with nearly 90% occurring only once. The material sequenced was CD4+ T cells from peripheral blood mononuclear cells, taken after pregnancy. The receptor set was obtained from a female donor with multiple sclerosis, enrolled in a pregnancy study.

CDR3: CASSPSGLAKNIQYF. The CDR3 DNA sequence: TGTGCCAGCAGTCCCTCCGGGTTAGCCAAAAACATTCAGTACTTC. This chain joins TRBV28 and TRBJ2-4, with D unclear. This CDR3 comprises 15 residues. Trimming took off 5 bases at V and 0 bases at J, with 11 bases between the two ends. In germline, CDR1 is MDHEN, CDR2 SYDVKM.

This chain uses TRBV5-1 with TRBJ2-5; maybe TRBD1 (5 bases). V lost 4 bases, J lost 5 bases, and 12 bases lay in between. Germline assignment: CDR1 SGHRS and CDR2 YFSETQ. This CDR3 contains 13 residues. In nucleotides, the CDR3 is TGCGCCAGCAGCGCGTTACCAGGGGAGACCCAGTACTTC. This codes for CASSALPGETQYF.

The gene calls are TRBV9 and TRBJ2-1; D perhaps matches TRBD1 (6 bases). With 5 bases removed from V and 2 bases from J, the gap between germline ends came to 14 bases. The CDR3 extends over 15 amino acids. The germline V gene encodes CDR1 SGDLS and CDR2 YYNGEE. Here the CDR3 reads CASSETGSAYNEQFF. DNA for the CDR3: TGTGCCAGCAGTGAAACAGGGTCGGCCTACAATGAGCAGTTCTTC.

This clone has more than one count but fewer than ten. The chain is built from TRBV7-3 and TRBJ2-1, with TRBD2 identical over 10 bases. Unmatched junction bases numbered 8, after V lost 5 bases and J lost 1 base. The germline V gene has CDR1 SGHTA and CDR2 FQGTGA. CDR3 size: 17 residues. CDR3 in amino acids: CASSPSERGGSYNEQFF. The CDR3 nucleotides read TGTGCCAGCAGCCCCTCAGAGCGGGGGGGGTCCTACAATGAGCAGTTCTTC.